Detailed here is one TCR beta chain. This entry comes from a study of blood T cell repertoires in COVID-19. Background on the study: From the United States, Italy and Spain came samples of acute and convalescent COVID-19. Sources were T cells, B-cell-depleted T cells, or PBMCs; the material itself was cDNA or gDNA.

The authors' processing: Nucleated cell number was recorded as an estimate derived from reference gene primer amplification. Sequencing was performed with immunoSEQ multiplex PCR; in TCRdb, only in-frame clones are kept and a portion is missing. That table gives V, J and clone size, and the DNA gave D and trimming. The repertoire holds about 110,000 clones, with 80% to 90% as singletons. This CDR3 has 13 residues. Germline CDR1 is KGHSH and CDR2 is LQKENI. The ends were cut back, 3 bases at V and 5 bases at J, with 11 bases in the middle. The rearrangement uses TRBV18 and TRBJ2-7, with D uncertain. Specimen: peripheral blood. This TCR was recovered from a woman older than 75 with active or convalescent COVID-19. CDR3 in amino acids: CASSPSPGHEQYF. DNA of the CDR3: TGTGCCAGCTCACCGTCCCCTGGCCACGAGCAGTACTTC.